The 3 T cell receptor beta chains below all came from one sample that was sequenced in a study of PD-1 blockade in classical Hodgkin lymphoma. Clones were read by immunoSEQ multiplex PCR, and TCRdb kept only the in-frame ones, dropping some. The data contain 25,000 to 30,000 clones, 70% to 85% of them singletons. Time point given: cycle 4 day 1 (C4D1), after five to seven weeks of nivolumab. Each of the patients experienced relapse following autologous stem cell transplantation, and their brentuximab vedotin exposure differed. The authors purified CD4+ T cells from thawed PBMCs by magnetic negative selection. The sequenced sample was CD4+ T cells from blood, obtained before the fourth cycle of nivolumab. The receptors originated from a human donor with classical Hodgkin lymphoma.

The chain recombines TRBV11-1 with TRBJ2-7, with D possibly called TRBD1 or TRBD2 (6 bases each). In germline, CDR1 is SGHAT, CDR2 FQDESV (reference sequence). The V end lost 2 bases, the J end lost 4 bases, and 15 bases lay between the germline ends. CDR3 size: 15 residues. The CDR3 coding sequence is TGTGCCAGCAGCTTAAGTTCCGGGGGCACTTACGAGCAGTACTTC. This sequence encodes CASSLSSGGTYEQYF.

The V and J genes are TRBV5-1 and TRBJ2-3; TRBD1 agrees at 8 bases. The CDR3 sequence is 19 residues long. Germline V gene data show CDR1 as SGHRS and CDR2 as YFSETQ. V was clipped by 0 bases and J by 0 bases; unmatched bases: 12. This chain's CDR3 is CASSLDPLGQAISTDTQYF. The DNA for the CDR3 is TGCGCCAGCAGCTTGGACCCCTTGGGACAGGCAATAAGCACAGATACGCAGTATTTT.

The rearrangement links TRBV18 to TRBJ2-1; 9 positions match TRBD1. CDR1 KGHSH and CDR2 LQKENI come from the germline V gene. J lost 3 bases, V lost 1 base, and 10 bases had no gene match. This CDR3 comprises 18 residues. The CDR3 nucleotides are TGTGCCAGCTCACCACAGGGACAGGGATTTGGCATCTACAATGAGCAGTTCTTC. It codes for CASSPQGQGFGIYNEQFF.